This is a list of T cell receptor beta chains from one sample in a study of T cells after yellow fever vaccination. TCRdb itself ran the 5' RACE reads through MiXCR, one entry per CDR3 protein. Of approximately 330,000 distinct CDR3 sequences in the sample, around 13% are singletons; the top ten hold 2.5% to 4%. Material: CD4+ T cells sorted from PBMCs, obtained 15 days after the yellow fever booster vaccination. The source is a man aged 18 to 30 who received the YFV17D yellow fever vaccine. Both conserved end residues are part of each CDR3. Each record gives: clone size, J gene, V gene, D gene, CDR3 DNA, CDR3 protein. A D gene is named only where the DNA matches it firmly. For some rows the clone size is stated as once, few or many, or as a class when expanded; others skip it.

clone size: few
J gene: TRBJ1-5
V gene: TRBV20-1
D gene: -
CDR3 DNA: TGCAGTGCTATAGGCCTAGGCAATCAGCCCCAGCATTTT
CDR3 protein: CSAIGLGNQPQHF

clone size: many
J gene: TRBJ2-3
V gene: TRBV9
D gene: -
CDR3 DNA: TGTGCCAGCAGCGTCCAAGGGGCGGGCACAGATACGCAGTATTTT
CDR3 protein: CASSVQGAGTDTQYF

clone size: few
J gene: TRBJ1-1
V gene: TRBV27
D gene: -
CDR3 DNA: TGTGCCAGCAGTTTTTGGGGATCTGAAGCTTTCTTT
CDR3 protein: CASSFWGSEAFF

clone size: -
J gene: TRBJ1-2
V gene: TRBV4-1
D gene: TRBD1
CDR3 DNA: TGCGCCAGCAGCCACCATAGACAGGGCCGGAGCTATGGCTACACCTTC
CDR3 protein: CASSHHRQGRSYGYTF

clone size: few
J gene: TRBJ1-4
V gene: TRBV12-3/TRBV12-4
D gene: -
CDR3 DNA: TGTGCCAGCAACGAGCGAGAGGGGGAAAAACTGTTTTTT
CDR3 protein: CASNEREGEKLFF

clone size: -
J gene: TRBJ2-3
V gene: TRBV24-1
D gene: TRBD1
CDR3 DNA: TGTGCCACCAGTGATCCGGGACAGGGGGAGCATACGCAGTATTTT
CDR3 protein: CATSDPGQGEHTQYF

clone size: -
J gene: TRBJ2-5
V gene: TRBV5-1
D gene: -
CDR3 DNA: TGCGCCAGCAGCCCCGGGCAGGGATGGGTCCAAGAGACCCAGTACTTC
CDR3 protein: CASSPGQGWVQETQYF

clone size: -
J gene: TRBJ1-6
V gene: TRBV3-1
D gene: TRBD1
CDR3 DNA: TGTGCCAGCAGCCAAGAGGACAGGATGCCACCCCTCCACTTT
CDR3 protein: CASSQEDRMPPLHF

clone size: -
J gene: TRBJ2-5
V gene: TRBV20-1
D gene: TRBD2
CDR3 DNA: TGCAGTGCTAGGATCGGACTAGCACAAGAGACCCAGTACTTC
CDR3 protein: CSARIGLAQETQYF

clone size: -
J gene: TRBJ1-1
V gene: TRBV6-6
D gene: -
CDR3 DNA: TGTGCCAGCAGTCCCGGACAGCTCATGAACACTGAAGCTTTCTTT
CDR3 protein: CASSPGQLMNTEAFF

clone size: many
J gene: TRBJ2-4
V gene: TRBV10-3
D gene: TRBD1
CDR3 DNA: TGTGCCATCAGTGAGTCGAAGGGACAGGGAAACATTCAGTACTTC
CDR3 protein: CAISESKGQGNIQYF

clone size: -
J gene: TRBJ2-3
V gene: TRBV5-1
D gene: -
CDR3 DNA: TGCGCCAGCAGCTTGGGGCCTTTAAGCACAGATACGCAGTATTTT
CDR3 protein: CASSLGPLSTDTQYF

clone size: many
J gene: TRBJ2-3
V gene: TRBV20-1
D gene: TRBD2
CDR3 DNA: TGCAGTGCTAGAAAACTAGCGGGGGTCCGAGATACGCAGTATTTT
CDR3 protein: CSARKLAGVRDTQYF

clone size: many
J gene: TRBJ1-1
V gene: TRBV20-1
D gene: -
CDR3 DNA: TGCAGTGCTGGGGAAGGGGCGGAGGGTGAAGCTTTCTTT
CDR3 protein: CSAGEGAEGEAFF

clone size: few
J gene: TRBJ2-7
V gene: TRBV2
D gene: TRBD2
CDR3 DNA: TGTGCCAGCAGTGAGGGGCTACAACTAGCGGGGCACCCCTACGAGCAGTACTTC
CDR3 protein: CASSEGLQLAGHPYEQYF

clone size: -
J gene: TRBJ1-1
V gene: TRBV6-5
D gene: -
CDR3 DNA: TGTGCCAGCAGCCGACAGTTCAGGACTGAAGCTTTCTTT
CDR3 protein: CASSRQFRTEAFF

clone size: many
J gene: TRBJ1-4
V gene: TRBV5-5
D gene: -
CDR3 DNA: TGTGCCAGCAGCCTATGGACTGCCGCAACTAATGAAAAACTGTTTTTT
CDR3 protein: CASSLWTAATNEKLFF

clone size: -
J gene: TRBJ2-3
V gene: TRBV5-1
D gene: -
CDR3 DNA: TGCGCCAGCAGCTTGGGTCACCTGACTAACACAGATACGCAGTATTTT
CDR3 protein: CASSLGHLTNTDTQYF

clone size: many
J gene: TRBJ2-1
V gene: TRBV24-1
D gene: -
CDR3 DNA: TGTGCCACCAGTGATAACCCCGACAATGAGCAGTTCTTC
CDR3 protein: CATSDNPDNEQFF

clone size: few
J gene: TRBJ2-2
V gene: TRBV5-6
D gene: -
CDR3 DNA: TGTGCCAGCAGCTTGGGGCTGGGTACCGGGGAGCTGTTTTTT
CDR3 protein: CASSLGLGTGELFF

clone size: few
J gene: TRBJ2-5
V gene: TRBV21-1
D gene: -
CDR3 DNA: TGTGCCAGCAGCAAGGGACTGGGGGAGACCCAGTACTTC
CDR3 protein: CASSKGLGETQYF

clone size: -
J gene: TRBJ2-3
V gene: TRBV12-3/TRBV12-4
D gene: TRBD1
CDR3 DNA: TGTGCCAGCAGCAACCGGGACAGGGCCACAGATACGCAGTATTTT
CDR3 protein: CASSNRDRATDTQYF

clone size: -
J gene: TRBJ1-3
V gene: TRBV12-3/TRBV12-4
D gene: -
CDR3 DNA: TGTGCCAGCAGTTCTATCTCTGGAAACACCATATATTTT
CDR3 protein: CASSSISGNTIYF

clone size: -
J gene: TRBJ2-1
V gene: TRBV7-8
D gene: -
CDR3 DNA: TGTGCCAGCAGCCCAATGGGGGTGATGGGCAATGAGCAGTTCTTC
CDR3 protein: CASSPMGVMGNEQFF

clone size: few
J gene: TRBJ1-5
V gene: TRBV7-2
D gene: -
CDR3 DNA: TGTGCCAGCAGCCCCGGGATGGGGTATCAGTCCCAGCATTTT
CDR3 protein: CASSPGMGYQSQHF

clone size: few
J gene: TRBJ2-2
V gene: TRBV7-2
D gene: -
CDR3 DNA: TGTGCCAGCAGCTTAGTGGGGGGTTTTGCGAACACCGGGGAGCTGTTTTTT
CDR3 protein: CASSLVGGFANTGELFF